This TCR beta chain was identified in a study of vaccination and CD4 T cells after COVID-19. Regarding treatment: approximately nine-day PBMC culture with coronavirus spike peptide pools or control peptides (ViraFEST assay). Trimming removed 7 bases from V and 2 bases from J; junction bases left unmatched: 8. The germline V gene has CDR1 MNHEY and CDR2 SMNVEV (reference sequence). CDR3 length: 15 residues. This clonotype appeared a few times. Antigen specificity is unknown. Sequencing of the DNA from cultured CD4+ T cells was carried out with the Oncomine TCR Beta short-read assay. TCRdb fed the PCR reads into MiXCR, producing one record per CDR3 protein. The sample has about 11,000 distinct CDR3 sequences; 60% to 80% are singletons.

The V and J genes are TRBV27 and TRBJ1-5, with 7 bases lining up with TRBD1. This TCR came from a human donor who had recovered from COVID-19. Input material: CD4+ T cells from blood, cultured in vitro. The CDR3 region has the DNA TGTGCCAGCAATTCACAGGGGTCGGGCAATCAGCCCCAGCATTTT. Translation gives CASNSQGSGNQPQHF.